This T cell receptor (beta chain) was captured by sequencing in a study of blood T cell repertoires in COVID-19 (TCRdb year 2020). For the wider study: Samples from collaborators originated in the United States, Italy and Spain and spanned both the acute and convalescent phases of COVID-19. The samples were drawn from the first 160 participants of the ongoing ImmuneRACE study and from some 1,300 subjects provided by 6 global collaborators. The prospective study material was composed of cDNA or gDNA derived from T cells, B-cell-depleted T cells, or PBMCs. Where available, HLA class I and class II types were obtained from metadata supplied by the sample provider rather than from assay-based typing. Nearly every sample came with metadata listing a de-identified subject ID, COVID-19 status, age in years and sex. The repertoires were made available in a free public database intended to serve as a resource for research on the immune response to SARS-CoV-2. Deeply sampled blood TCRbeta repertoires from subjects exposed to, actively infected with, or recovered from COVID-19 were included in the dataset. What the authors observed across the whole study: The quantity of clinical and demographic metadata differed by source and by participant and was supplied without curation.

This clone was found a few times. Its target antigen remains unknown. Base qualities were left out, and no much larger clone turns up one base away. The immunoSEQ Assay, a bias-controlled multiplex PCR, was used to amplify TCRbeta CDR3 regions from genomic DNA. Per the original workflow: The number of nucleated cells in each sample was estimated by amplification of reference gene primers within the assay. To quantify the absolute abundance of each unique TCRbeta CDR3 rearrangement, sequence reads were collapsed and filtered. For each sample, productive Simpson clonality was calculated as the square root of Simpson's diversity index over productive rearrangements. Sourced from immuneACCESS, this table was stored by TCRdb with only in-frame sequences that have V and J called. A share of the clones is absent; for the studies checked, an unresolved V gene accounts for under half, and the remainder has no known explanation. Clone size and V and J calls were adopted from that table, with D and trimming inferred from the DNA. This sample lists 45,000 to 65,000 clones; under 85% were detected once. The ten top clones hold 16% of the sample.

The collaborating institutions used their own protocols to collect whole blood in K2EDTA tubes. For TCRbeta analysis, collaborators shipped samples as frozen whole blood, isolated PBMCs, or DNA extracted from either of those sample types. CDR1 and CDR2 were assigned from the germline V gene as SGHRS and YFSETQ. The CDR3 runs 17 amino acids, cysteine and phenylalanine included. Just CDR3 DNA is preserved here, 51 bases in frame from base 1. Trimming removed 3 bases from V and 4 bases from J; the gene matches leave 12 bases unexplained. The receptor was derived from a man in his forties with acute or convalescent COVID-19. The chain joins TRBV5-1 to TRBJ2-2; 7 bases in the junction line up with TRBD2. Sequenced material: peripheral blood. The nucleotide sequence is TGCGCCAGCAGCTCGCTGACTAGCAGCGGAGGCACCGGGGAGCTGTTTTTT. It translates as CASSSLTSSGGTGELFF.